The 13 T cell receptor beta chains below were found in one sample sequenced in a study of cytomegalovirus exposure and HLA in healthy donors. A multiplex PCR was run with 60 Vbeta primers and 13 Jbeta primers. The protocol was immunoSEQ multiplex PCR, while the TCRdb copy is restricted to in-frame clones and leaves out a portion. The sample lists fewer than 150,000 clones, approximately 73% occurring once. The sequencing sample was made of PBMCs. The receptors come from a human donor in good health.

J is TRBJ2-1 and V is TRBV6-6; TRBD2 matches at 14 bases. Germline-derived CDR1 and CDR2 are MNHNY and SVGAGI (reference sequence). Trimming at V came to 7 bases and at J to 5 bases, leaving 4 bases not matched to a gene. There are 15 residues in the CDR3. The CDR3 sequence is CASTRGLAGDNEQFF. The CDR3 DNA follows: TGTGCCAGCACCCGGGGACTAGCGGGGGACAATGAGCAGTTCTTC.

The CDR3 DNA follows: TGTGCCTGGAGTGAGCAGCGGGAGACCCAGTACTTC. Protein: CAWSEQRETQYF. The chain has TRBV30 and TRBJ2-5; weak D call: TRBD2 (5 bases). Germline-derived CDR1 and CDR2 are GTSNPN and SVGIG (reference sequence). The CDR3 is 12 amino acids. With 1 base removed from V and 5 bases from J, the gap between germline ends came to 8 bases.

This chain joins TRBV5-6 and TRBJ2-4, with 11 bases that match TRBD2. The ends lost 2 bases at V and 0 bases at J; junction bases unmatched: 7. CDR3 length equals 18 residues. Germline V lookup: CDR1 SGHDT, CDR2 YYEEEE. The CDR3 DNA reads as TGTGCCAGCAGCTTAATAGCGGGAGGGCTCTTAGCCAAAAACATTCAGTACTTC. Its protein is CASSLIAGGLLAKNIQYF.

This chain links TRBV4-1 with TRBJ1-2; D remains unclear. The germline V gene has CDR1 MGHRA and CDR2 YSYEKL. The CDR3 sequence is 17 residues long. V was pared by 4 bases and J by 0 bases, with 18 bases between. In nucleotides, the CDR3 is TGCGCCAGCAGCCCTGGTGGTTTTGACGGGGCTAACTATGGCTACACCTTC. It codes for CASSPGGFDGANYGYTF.

The rearrangement links TRBV20-1 to TRBJ2-3, with D unresolved. Germline CDR1 reads DFQATT; CDR2 reads SNEGSKA (reference sequence). Trimming shortened V by 6 bases and J by 4 bases, and 8 bases separated the two germline ends. There are 11 residues in the CDR3. Written as DNA, the CDR3 is TGCAGTGCCCTAATACCAGATACGCAGTATTTT. Amino acids: CSALIPDTQYF.

This chain uses TRBV11-1 with TRBJ2-3; 11 bases fit TRBD2. Trimming at V came to 1 base and at J to 4 bases, leaving 1 base not matched to a gene. This CDR3 spans 15 amino acids. Germline CDR1 and CDR2: SGHAT and FQDESV (reference sequence). CDR3 amino acids: CASSLVAGGPDTQYF. The DNA of the CDR3 is TGTGCCAGCAGCTTAGTAGCGGGGGGGCCAGATACGCAGTATTTT.

Comments on this clone: Its ends do not fully match the called genes, so a read error is possible. The CDR3 protein is CASSLAGVGDTQYF. CDR3 nucleotides: TGTGCCAGCAGCCTAGCGGGAGTCGGAGATACGCAGTATTTT. The rearrangement links TRBV7-8 to TRBJ2-3; the match to TRBD2 covers 10 bases. Germline CDR1 reads SGHVS; CDR2 reads FQNEAQ. This CDR3 is built from 14 residues.

This rearrangement joins TRBV9 to TRBJ1-1; D might be TRBD1 (5 bases). Germline V CDR1 and CDR2: SGDLS, YYNGEE. V lost 1 base to trimming and J lost 2 bases, with 18 bases between them. The CDR3 consists of 17 residues. The CDR3 bases are TGTGCCAGCAGCGTAAATCCGGGGGGAGGGGTTAACACTGAAGCTTTCTTT. Residues: CASSVNPGGGVNTEAFF.

The chain carries TRBV5-8 and TRBJ2-3, with TRBD2 matching 10 bases. Germline CDR1 and CDR2: SGHTS and YDEGEE. The CDR3 contains 17 residues. V lost 5 bases and J lost 4; bases outside the gene matches: 13. The CDR3 DNA reads TGTGCCAGCAGTCTGACCAGGTTAGCGGGGGGCCCAGATACGCAGTATTTT. Its translation: CASSLTRLAGGPDTQYF.

This clone was seen a handful of times. V and J are TRBV2 and TRBJ1-1, with 10 bases lining up with TRBD1. The CDR3 contains 16 residues. The germline V gene has CDR1 SNHLY and CDR2 FYNNEI. J gave up 2 bases and V 6 bases, and 9 bases lay outside the gene matches. CDR3: CASSVPGQGRNTEAFF. CDR3 DNA sequence: TGTGCCAGCAGCGTCCCGGGACAGGGGCGCAACACTGAAGCTTTCTTT.

J is TRBJ2-7 and V is TRBV6-1, with 7 bases identical to TRBD2. The CDR3 length is 14 residues. CDR1 is MNHNS, CDR2 SASEGT, per germline. V shed 2 bases and J 7 bases; nucleotides not matched to a gene: 8. CDR3 loop: CASSEHPGGGEQYF. The CDR3 DNA reads TGTGCCAGCAGTGAACACCCGGGGGGTGGGGAGCAGTACTTC.

The chain is built from TRBV4-1 and TRBJ2-5; D is possibly TRBD1 (6 bases). The CDR3 runs 16 residues. The V and J ends lost 1 base and 5 bases respectively, with 17 bases between them. Germline-derived CDR1 and CDR2 are MGHRA and YSYEKL. Here the CDR3 DNA reads TGCGCCAGCAGCCAAGCGTACAGGGCGGGTGTTGAGACCCAGTACTTC. Its translation is CASSQAYRAGVETQYF.

This chain joins TRBV9 and TRBJ2-5, with 7 bases lining up with TRBD2. The CDR3 is 14 residues long. Per the germline V gene, CDR1 is SGDLS and CDR2 is YYNGEE. V trimming: 2 bases; J trimming: 4 bases; junction bases outside the gene matches: 5. CDR3 amino acids: CASSVAGRGETQYF. As DNA, the CDR3 is TGTGCCAGCAGCGTGGCTGGGAGGGGAGAGACCCAGTACTTC.